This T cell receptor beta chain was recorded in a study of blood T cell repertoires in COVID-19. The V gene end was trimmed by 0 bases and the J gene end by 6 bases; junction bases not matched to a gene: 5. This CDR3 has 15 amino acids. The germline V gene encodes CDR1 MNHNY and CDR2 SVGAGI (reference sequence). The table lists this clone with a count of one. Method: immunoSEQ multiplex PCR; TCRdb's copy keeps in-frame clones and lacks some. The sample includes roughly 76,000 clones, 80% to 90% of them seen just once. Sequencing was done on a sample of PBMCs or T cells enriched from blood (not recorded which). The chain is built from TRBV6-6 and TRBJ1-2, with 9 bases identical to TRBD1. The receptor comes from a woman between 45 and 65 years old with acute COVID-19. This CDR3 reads CASSYSTDRGHGYTF. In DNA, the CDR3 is TGTGCCAGCAGTTACTCTACGGACAGGGGACATGGCTACACCTTC.